One and the same sample provided the 27 T cell receptor beta chains below, sequenced in a study of cytomegalovirus exposure and HLA in healthy donors. PCR involved 60 Vbeta and 13 Jbeta primers. The data were produced by immunoSEQ multiplex PCR, yet TCRdb's version contains in-frame clones alone and is incomplete. The sample gives about 230,000 clones, about 80% of which show up once; about 2.5% is in the top ten. Sequencing used PBMCs. These receptors all stem from a woman aged 55-75 years in good health and CMV-seropositive.

The V call is TRBV5-8, the J call TRBJ2-2; 8 positions agree with TRBD1. The CDR3 spans 16 residues. Germline V gene data show CDR1 as SGHTS and CDR2 as YDEGEE. V shed 2 bases and J 7 bases; nucleotides not matched to a gene: 10. The CDR3 is CASSFDRGSSHGELFF. Written as DNA, the CDR3 is TGTGCCAGCAGCTTCGACAGGGGATCATCCCACGGGGAGCTGTTTTTT.

The chain carries TRBV28 and TRBJ2-5; 7 positions match TRBD1. The tail of the sequence fits TRBJ2-7 better, so the J call may be wrong. Germline assignment: CDR1 MDHEN and CDR2 SYDVKM. CDR3 length: 14 residues. CDR3 in amino acids: CASSLTTGVYEQYF. The CDR3 coding sequence is TGTGCCAGCAGTTTAACTACAGGGGTCTACGAGCAGTACTTC.

V is TRBV6-9 and J is TRBJ1-5; a possible D gene is TRBD1 (6 bases). The CDR3 covers 14 residues. V lost 9 bases to trimming and J lost 0 bases, with 12 bases between them. Looked up from germline, CDR1 is MNHGY and CDR2 is SVAAGI. The CDR3 reads CARGTPLSNQPQHF. CDR3 DNA sequence: TGTGCCAGGGGGACACCACTTAGCAATCAGCCCCAGCATTTT.

The chain is built from TRBV5-6 and TRBJ2-3; 14 bases fit TRBD2. CDR1 and CDR2 (germline): SGHDT, YYEEEE. Germline trimming cut 3 bases from V and 2 bases from J; bases unmatched to any gene: 8. The CDR3 runs 18 residues. DNA for the CDR3: TGTGCCAGCAGCTCTACGCCGGGACTAGCGGGGGACACAGATACGCAGTATTTT. This codes for CASSSTPGLAGDTDTQYF.

This clone appeared a few times. The chain joins TRBV6-5 to TRBJ1-6; perhaps TRBD1 as D (5 bases). The CDR3 sequence is 16 residues long. The V gene lost 0 bases and the J gene lost 6 bases, with 12 bases spanning the gap. Per the germline V gene, CDR1 is MNHEY and CDR2 is SVGAGI. DNA of the CDR3: TGTGCCAGCAGTTACTCGACCGGACACGTTAATTCACCCCTCCACTTT. Its protein is CASSYSTGHVNSPLHF.

This rearrangement joins TRBV7-9 to TRBJ1-1; D is possibly TRBD1 (5 bases). Germline CDR1 SEHNR, CDR2 FQNEAQ (reference sequence). The CDR3 spans 13 residues. Trimming left V 3 bases short and J 4 bases short, with 9 bases between. The CDR3 DNA follows: TGTGCCAGCAGCTTCAGGGAACTCACTGAAGCTTTCTTT. It is translated as CASSFRELTEAFF.

This clone was seen a few times. This chain uses TRBV5-1 with TRBJ2-7; TRBD1 aligns across 8 bases. CDR3 length equals 14 residues. Germline V CDR1 and CDR2: SGHRS, YFSETQ. Trimming took 4 bases from V and 7 from J; bases not matched to a gene: 10. CDR3 coding DNA: TGCGCCAGCAGCCCGGGACAGGCCTCGGGAGAGCAGTACTTC. This gives the protein CASSPGQASGEQYF.

This clone turned up a few times. V gene TRBV30 combines with J gene TRBJ2-2; D ambiguous. This CDR3 has 12 amino acids. The V end lost 1 base, the J end lost 5 bases, and 5 bases lay between the germline ends. The germline gives CDR1 GTSNPN, CDR2 SVGIG (reference sequence). CDR3 protein: CAWSGETGELFF. In DNA form, the CDR3 reads TGTGCCTGGAGTGGTGAGACCGGGGAGCTGTTTTTT.

This rearrangement joins TRBV5-1 to TRBJ2-3, with 8 positions matching TRBD1. The CDR3 is made up of 16 amino acids. V lost 4 bases, J lost 2 bases, and 9 bases stayed unmatched. Germline CDR1 reads SGHRS; CDR2 reads YFSETQ. The CDR3 DNA follows: TGCGCCAGCAGCCTATTTGGGACAGGTGACACAGATACGCAGTATTTT. Its translation is CASSLFGTGDTDTQYF.

This CDR3 reads CASSVDRERTEAFF. Written as DNA, the CDR3 is TGTGCCAGCAGCGTAGACAGGGAGCGAACTGAAGCTTTCTTT. V gene TRBV9 combines with J gene TRBJ1-1; a possible D gene is TRBD1 (6 bases). The CDR3 contains 14 residues. Germline V gene data show CDR1 as SGDLS and CDR2 as YYNGEE. The V end was cut by 0 bases, the J end by 5 bases, with 11 bases between.

The J gene is TRBJ2-7, the V gene TRBV7-9; the match to TRBD1 covers 7 bases. V dropped 0 bases and J dropped 4; count of bases not matched to a gene: 9. The CDR3 length is 16 residues. The germline CDR1 and CDR2 sequences are SEHNR and FQNEAQ (reference sequence). The CDR3 loop is CASSLAPGQADYEQYF. CDR3 nucleotides: TGTGCCAGCAGCTTAGCGCCAGGACAGGCTGATTACGAGCAGTACTTC.

The V and J genes are TRBV7-8 and TRBJ1-1; 8 bases line up with TRBD1. Germline-derived CDR1 and CDR2 are SGHVS and FQNEAQ. V shed 4 bases and J 6 bases; nucleotides not matched to a gene: 4. The CDR3 is 13 amino acids. The CDR3 loop reads CASSSMTGAEAFF. The DNA of the CDR3 is TGTGCCAGCAGCTCAATGACAGGGGCTGAAGCTTTCTTT.

The rearrangement links TRBV5-1 to TRBJ1-1, with D tentatively TRBD1 (6 bases). There are 14 residues in the CDR3. In germline, CDR1 is SGHRS, CDR2 YFSETQ. Trimming pared 1 base from V and 4 bases from J, leaving 11 bases between. The CDR3 nucleotides are TGCGCCAGCAGCTTGATACAGGGAAGCACTGAAGCTTTCTTT. Translation gives CASSLIQGSTEAFF.

V usage is TRBV7-6 and J usage is TRBJ2-6, with 8 bases lining up with TRBD2. The CDR3 loop spans 14 amino acids. Germline CDR1 is SGHVS and CDR2 is FNYEAQ. V was pared by 6 bases and J by 4 bases, with 2 bases of the junction left unmatched. CDR3 nucleotides: TGTGCCAGCAGGCGGGGGGTGGGGGCCAACGTCCTGACTTTC. It translates to CASRRGVGANVLTF.

The chain has TRBV6-5 and TRBJ2-5, with D possibly being TRBD1 (6 bases). Germline V gene sequence: CDR1 MNHEY, CDR2 SVGAGI. V was trimmed by 0 bases and J by 0 bases, leaving 11 bases between them. The CDR3 length is 16 residues. The DNA of the CDR3 is TGTGCCAGCAGTTACTCTAGGACAGATTACCAAGAGACCCAGTACTTC. This encodes CASSYSRTDYQETQYF.

The chain carries TRBV27 and TRBJ1-2, with D possibly being TRBD1 (5 bases). With 6 bases removed from V and 8 bases from J, the gap between germline ends came to 10 bases. Per germline, CDR1 MNHEY and CDR2 SMNVEV (reference sequence). The CDR3 is made up of 11 amino acids. The CDR3 loop is CASSQGGGYTF. The DNA of the CDR3 is TGTGCCAGCAGCCAGGGAGGAGGCTACACCTTC.

This clone showed up just a few times. The rearrangement uses TRBV4-2 and TRBJ2-5, with TRBD2 identical over 9 bases. Unmatched junction bases numbered 5, after V lost 2 bases and J lost 1 base. The CDR3 is 16 amino acids. Germline CDR1 and CDR2: LGHNA and YNFKEQ. The CDR3 DNA reads TGTGCCAGCAGCCAATACGGGACTAGCCCCCAAGAGACCCAGTACTTC. It codes for CASSQYGTSPQETQYF.

This chain uses TRBV7-7 with TRBJ2-7, with D maybe TRBD1 (6 bases). V lost 5 bases and J 3 bases, leaving 14 bases between the germline ends. The CDR3 covers 14 residues. From germline, CDR1 is SSHAT and CDR2 FNYEAQ (reference sequence). CDR3 residues: CASSPSQGNYEQYF. The CDR3 DNA reads as TGTGCCAGCAGCCCAAGTCAGGGGAACTACGAGCAGTACTTC. Full variable domain (remainder filled in from reference TRBV7-7 and TRBJ2-7): GAGVSQSPRYKVTKRGQDVTLRCDPISSHATLYWYQQALGQGPEFLTYFNYEAQPDKSGLPSDRFSAERPEGSISTLTIQRTEQRDSAMYRCASSPSQGNYEQYFGPGTRLTVT.

The J gene is TRBJ1-2, the V gene TRBV28; no clear D gene. The CDR3 totals 15 residues. Germline loops: CDR1 MDHEN, CDR2 SYDVKM. V dropped 2 bases and J dropped 8 bases, with 18 bases sitting between them. The CDR3 reads CASSLSTALPPGYTF. The CDR3 coding sequence is TGTGCCAGCAGTTTAAGTACAGCCCTACCCCCAGGCTACACCTTC.

The chain has TRBV10-1 and TRBJ1-2; TRBD1 matches at 7 bases. Germline CDR1 and CDR2: WNHNN and SYGVQD (reference sequence). This CDR3 contains 14 residues. The J segment lost 2 bases and the V segment lost 3 bases, leaving 3 bases of the junction unmatched. The CDR3 sequence is CASSEGGANYGYTF. In DNA form, the CDR3 reads TGCGCCAGCAGTGAAGGGGGCGCGAACTATGGCTACACCTTC.

The rearrangement links TRBV5-4 to TRBJ2-6; 10 bases map to TRBD1. CDR3 size: 17 residues. From germline, CDR1 is SGHNT and CDR2 YYREEE (reference sequence). The J segment lost 4 bases and the V segment lost 4 bases, leaving 8 bases of the junction unmatched. DNA of the CDR3: TGTGCCAGCAGCCCCGGGACAGGGGCCTCGGGGGCCAACGTCCTGACTTTC. It encodes CASSPGTGASGANVLTF.

This clone was seen more than once but under ten times. CDR3 bases: TGTGCCACCAGCAGAGATAAGGGACAGCCCTACGAGCAGTACTTC. As protein: CATSRDKGQPYEQYF. V gene TRBV15 combines with J gene TRBJ2-7, with TRBD1 matching 7 bases. With 0 bases clipped from V and 2 bases from J, the junction kept 4 bases outside the gene matches. Germline-derived CDR1 and CDR2 are LNHNV and YYDKDF (reference sequence). The CDR3 covers 15 residues.

This sequence joins TRBV7-2 and TRBJ2-7, with 7 positions matching TRBD2. This CDR3 is 12 amino acids long. Germline lookup yields CDR1 SGHTA and CDR2 FQGNSA. V dropped 11 bases and J dropped 2; count of bases not matched to a gene: 6. This CDR3 reads CASGRGAYEQYF. CDR3 bases: TGTGCCTCTGGTCGGGGGGCCTACGAGCAGTACTTC.

The CDR3 DNA follows: TGCGCCAGCTCTCGGCTAGAGGCCACAGATACGCAGTATTTT. It translates to CASSRLEATDTQYF. The V gene is TRBV5-1, the J gene TRBJ2-3; unclear D gene. V was pared by 7 bases and J by 2 bases, with 14 bases between. The V gene's germline CDR1 is SGHRS and CDR2 YFSETQ. This CDR3 has 14 residues.

The CDR3 spells CAISSPGTGPPLHF. Here the CDR3 DNA reads TGTGCCATCAGTTCCCCCGGGACAGGGCCACCCCTCCACTTT. This chain connects TRBV10-3 to TRBJ1-6, with 9 bases lining up with TRBD1. The CDR3 runs 14 residues. Germline CDR1 and CDR2: ENHRY and SYGVKD. With V trimmed by 5 bases and J by 11 bases, 7 bases remained unmatched.

This clone was detected once. The V gene is TRBV15, the J gene TRBJ1-5; D is undetermined. Deletions cut 8 bases from V and 6 bases from J, with 20 bases between. This CDR3 spans 15 amino acids. Germline assignment: CDR1 LNHNV and CDR2 YYDKDF (reference sequence). The CDR3 reads CATEREGLVFQPQHF. The CDR3 DNA sequence: TGTGCCACCGAACGAGAGGGTCTGGTTTTTCAGCCCCAGCATTTT.

V and J are TRBV11-1 and TRBJ1-2, with 7 bases that match TRBD1. Losses at the gene ends were 4 bases for V and 4 bases for J; bases not matched to a gene: 9. The germline V gene has CDR1 SGHAT and CDR2 FQDESV (reference sequence). The CDR3 is 15 residues long. The CDR3 sequence is CASSSNRGTTYGYTF. The DNA for the CDR3 is TGTGCCAGCAGCTCCAACAGGGGAACGACCTATGGCTACACCTTC.